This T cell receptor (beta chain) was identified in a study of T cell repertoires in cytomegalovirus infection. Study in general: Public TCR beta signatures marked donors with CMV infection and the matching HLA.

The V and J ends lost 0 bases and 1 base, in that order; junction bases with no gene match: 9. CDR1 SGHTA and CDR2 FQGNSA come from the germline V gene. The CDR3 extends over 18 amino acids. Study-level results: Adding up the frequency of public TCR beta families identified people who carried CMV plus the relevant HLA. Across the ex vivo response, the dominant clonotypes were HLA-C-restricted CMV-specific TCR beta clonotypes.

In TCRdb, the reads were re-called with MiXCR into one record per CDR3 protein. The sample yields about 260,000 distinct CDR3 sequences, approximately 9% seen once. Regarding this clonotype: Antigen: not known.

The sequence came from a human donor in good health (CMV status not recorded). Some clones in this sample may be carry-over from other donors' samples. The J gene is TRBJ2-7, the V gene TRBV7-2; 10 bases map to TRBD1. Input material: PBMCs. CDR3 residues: CASSLAPGQGKPSYEQYF. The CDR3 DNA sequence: TGTGCCAGCAGCTTAGCGCCGGGACAGGGGAAACCTTCCTACGAGCAGTACTTC.